This entry is about one T cell receptor (beta chain). The data belong to a study of blood T cell repertoires in COVID-19. From germline, CDR1 is WSHSY and CDR2 SAAADI. V lost 7 bases and J lost 0, with 12 bases in between. The CDR3 spans 14 residues. Clones were read by immunoSEQ multiplex PCR, and TCRdb kept only the in-frame ones, dropping some. The data contain about 270,000 clones, 86% of them singletons. The receptor's source is a man aged 35-49 years with active or convalescent COVID-19. V and J are TRBV10-2 and TRBJ1-2; D is unclear. The material sequenced was peripheral blood. The CDR3 region has the DNA TGCGCCAGCAAAGAGGACGGGGCTAACTATGGCTACACCTTC. This encodes CASKEDGANYGYTF.